The following is a TCR beta chain sequence with its context. The specificity of this receptor is unknown. Within one base of it there is no much larger clone, and no base qualities were kept. The sample's time point, from its label and the paper: newly diagnosed, previously untreated cHL patient sample. CD4+ T cells were purified from thawed PBMCs by magnetic negative selection with a Miltenyi CD4+ T cell isolation kit. PBMCs from patients with newly diagnosed, previously untreated classical Hodgkin lymphoma were sequenced as a comparison group for the relapsed/refractory trial patients. Peripheral blood was collected in 8 mL Vacutainer Cell Preparation Tubes, from which PBMCs were isolated by centrifugation and then cryopreserved. Purified CD4+ and CD8+ fractions were generated only in cases for which an additional PBMC sample was available. Magnetically labelled cells were depleted on LS columns in a quadroMACS separator, and the flow-through was collected as the purified fraction.

The Qiagen DNeasy kit was used to extract genomic DNA both from unsorted PBMCs and from the negatively selected CD4+ and CD8+ fractions. TCR beta CDR3 regions were subjected to amplification by immunoSEQ multiplex PCR with primers that anneal to V and J segments. A synthetic immune receptor repertoire was used to minimize amplification bias, and any remaining bias was removed computationally after sequencing. The authors processed their data as follows. Custom Python scripts were used to quantify repertoire diversity as the Shannon entropy index. Unsorted, CD4+ and CD8+ repertoires were examined separately, except in combined analyses, for which CD4+ and CD8+ sequences were merged in silico. Not all clones reach the TCRdb copy of this immuneACCESS table, which keeps in-frame sequences only. Checked studies attribute under half of the gap to unresolved V genes and leave the rest unexplained. V, J and clone size were drawn from that table, and D and trimming were deduced from the DNA. For this sample there are some 16,000 clones; about 86% appear just once. The ten largest clones represent 0.84% of the sample.

The sample belongs to a study of PD-1 blockade in classical Hodgkin lymphoma (dated by TCRdb to 2018 to 2020). Describing the broader study: The study used CyTOF and TCR beta sequencing to define a peripheral blood immune signature of response to PD-1 blockade in classical Hodgkin lymphoma. What the research found in general, with its limitations: Newly diagnosed patients were reported to have lower baseline TCR diversity than healthy donors, and relapsed/refractory patients were reported to have lower baseline TCR diversity still. The study was limited to a single clinical trial cohort, and causes of repertoire differences, possibly disease activity or prior therapy, remained undefined.

Including cysteine and phenylalanine, the CDR3 has 15 amino acids. The DNA shown is the 45-base CDR3, in frame from base 1. Trimmed from V: 3 bases; trimmed from J: 9 bases; junction bases lacking a gene match: 8. CDR1 and CDR2, per the germline V gene, are KGHSH and LQKENI. Sequencing used CD4+ T cells from blood. The V and J genes are TRBV18 and TRBJ2-1; 10 central nucleotides agree with TRBD2. The clonotype comes from a human donor with classical Hodgkin lymphoma. The CDR3 is CASSPVAGGSSEQFF. The nucleotide sequence is TGTGCCAGCTCACCCGTAGCGGGAGGCTCAAGTGAGCAGTTCTTC.